This T cell receptor beta chain emerged from a study of CD8 T cells in ankylosing spondylitis. Study conclusions and caveats: The authors reported significant enrichment of disease-linked clones in matched ankylosing spondylitis synovial fluid. It appeared that ankylosing spondylitis blood was characterized by a TCR beta motif of roughly 8 highly homologous variants. Relatively scarce in peripheral blood, disease-linked clones were CD8+.

A few counts support this clonotype. Its antigen remains unknown. This CDR3 is 14 amino acids long. CDR1 is SGHRS and CDR2 is YFSETQ in the germline V gene. V was cut by 0 bases and J by 2 bases, with 7 bases left in between. TCRdb fed the 5' RACE reads into MiXCR, producing one record per CDR3 protein. This table has about 24,000 distinct CDR3 sequences, approximately 13% appearing once. The receptor comes from a male donor with ankylosing spondylitis or in good health (not recorded which). V gene TRBV5-1 combines with J gene TRBJ2-3; D not resolved. The specimen was blood. CDR3 nucleotide sequence: TGCGCCAGCAGCTTGGGCAGGACCACAGATACGCAGTATTTT. Translated, it gives CASSLGRTTDTQYF. Together with reference TRBV5-1 and TRBJ2-3, the CDR3 gives the full variable domain: KAGVTQTPRYLIKTRGQQVTLSCSPISGHRSVSWYQQTPGQGLQFLFEYFSETQRNKGNFPGRFSGRQFSNSRSEMNVSTLELGDSALYLCASSLGRTTDTQYFGPGTRLTVL.